The clone carrying this T cell receptor beta chain was observed a handful of times. Its antigen is unknown. Regarding treatment: roughly 11-day PBMC culture with coronavirus spike peptide pools or control peptides (ViraFEST assay). Every well contained approximately 2.1 million PBMCs, which were grown with approximately 10 IU/ml IL-2 and approximately 9.9 ug/ml peptide pools. This entry is derived from a study of vaccination and CD4 T cells after COVID-19. Study summary: Sampling that followed vaccination took place a median approximately 70 days after dose two, within a range of 14 to 241.

V was clipped by 4 bases and J by 7 bases; unmatched bases: 10. This CDR3 has 16 amino acids. Germline loops: CDR1 SGHTA, CDR2 FQGNSA. Sequenced with the Oncomine TCR Beta short-read assay was DNA taken from cultured CD4+ T cells. TCRdb reprocessed the PCR reads via MiXCR and lists one record per CDR3 protein. The sample holds approximately 21,000 distinct CDR3 sequences; around 52% are singletons and the top ten take 9%. The chain links TRBV7-2 to TRBJ1-6; TRBD1 agrees at 7 bases. The material sequenced was CD4+ T cells from blood, cultured in vitro. This sequence was found in a human donor who had recovered from COVID-19. In nucleotides, the CDR3 is TGTGCCAGCAGCTCTACCCGACAGGGAAAAAATTCACCCCTCCACTTT. Translated, it gives CASSSTRQGKNSPLHF.